This TCR beta chain was retrieved from a study of blood T cell repertoires in COVID-19. The data were produced by immunoSEQ multiplex PCR, yet TCRdb's version contains in-frame clones alone and is incomplete. This repertoire shows approximately 210,000 clones, 85% to 90% found once; its top ten account for 0.65% to 0.95%. Sequenced sample: peripheral blood. This receptor was identified in a woman in her 70s with acute or convalescent COVID-19.

This CDR3 is CATGFGTNYNEQFF. The DNA for the CDR3 is TGTGCCACCGGCTTCGGGACTAATTACAATGAGCAGTTCTTC. V and J are TRBV10-3 and TRBJ2-1; 7 bases map to TRBD2. This CDR3 is 14 amino acids long. Trimming at V came to 10 bases and at J to 4 bases, leaving 10 bases not matched to a gene. Looked up from germline, CDR1 is ENHRY and CDR2 is SYGVKD.